These T cell receptor beta chains were read from a single sample in a study of shared clonotypes between healthy human individuals. TCRdb keeps only in-frame clones here, not all; method: immunoSEQ multiplex PCR. The sample records some 200,000 clones, about 93% being singletons. Sequenced material: naive CD4+ T cells sorted from blood. Receptors originate from a woman in her twenties or thirties in good health. Both conserved end residues are part of each CDR3. The D gene is left open where the match is weak. Some rows have no size entry. The others give once, few or many, or a class for an expanded clone.

clone_size	v_call	j_call	d_call	cdr3_aa	cdr3_nt
-	TRBV5-1	TRBJ1-6	-	CASSTGQRSDNSPLHF	TGCGCCAGCAGCACGGGACAAAGGTCGGATAATTCACCCCTCCACTTT
-	TRBV28	TRBJ2-7	-	CASSWGQPYEQYF	TGTGCCAGCAGTTGGGGGCAGCCCTACGAGCAGTACTTC
-	TRBV25-1	TRBJ2-6	-	CAKVNYSGANVLTF	TGTGCCAAAGTCAATTACTCTGGGGCCAACGTCCTGACTTTC
-	TRBV19	TRBJ1-2	-	CASSIGVGRDNYGYTF	TGTGCCAGTAGTATCGGAGTGGGACGAGATAACTATGGCTACACCTTC
-	TRBV2	TRBJ1-4	-	CASSAQGSNEKLFF	TGTGCCAGCAGTGCCCAGGGTTCTAATGAAAAACTGTTTTTT
-	TRBV28	TRBJ2-7	TRBD2	CASSPMTSGSDEQYF	TGTGCCAGCAGTCCAATGACTAGCGGGAGCGACGAGCAGTACTTC
-	TRBV15	TRBJ2-2	TRBD1	CATSVDRGINTGELFF	TGTGCCACCAGCGTCGACAGGGGGATTAACACCGGGGAGCTGTTTTTT
once	TRBV5-4	TRBJ2-7	TRBD1	CASSDSRGSYEQYF	TGTGCCAGCAGCGATTCCAGGGGGTCCTACGAGCAGTACTTC
-	TRBV28	TRBJ2-7	-	CASREGGNYEQYF	TGTGCCAGCAGGGAAGGGGGTAACTACGAGCAGTACTTC
-	TRBV18	TRBJ2-7	TRBD2	CASSPSSGSLYEQYF	TGTGCCAGCTCACCTTCTAGCGGGAGTCTTTACGAGCAGTACTTC
-	TRBV7-3	TRBJ2-1	TRBD2	CASSLTGTRIVEQFF	TGTGCCAGCAGCTTGACCGGGACTAGAATCGTTGAGCAGTTCTTC
-	TRBV5-1	TRBJ1-4	-	CASSSSETGVNEKLFF	TGCGCCAGCAGCTCCTCCGAAACCGGGGTCAATGAAAAACTGTTTTTT
-	TRBV4-1	TRBJ1-4	-	CASSHTQGANEKLFF	TGCGCCAGCAGCCACACGCAGGGCGCTAATGAAAAACTGTTTTTT
-	TRBV11-2	TRBJ2-2	-	CASSAVVISTGELFF	TGTGCCAGCAGCGCTGTAGTTATTAGCACCGGGGAGCTGTTTTTT
-	TRBV12-5	TRBJ2-1	TRBD2	CASGSGSSYNEQFF	TGTGCTAGTGGTAGCGGGAGCTCCTACAATGAGCAGTTCTTC
-	TRBV6-6	TRBJ1-2	TRBD1	CASSTGGGGYTF	TGTGCCAGCAGCACAGGGGGTGGTGGCTACACCTTC
-	TRBV28	TRBJ1-1	-	CASSLNGNTEAFF	TGTGCCAGCAGTTTAAATGGGAACACTGAAGCTTTCTTT